These 26 T cell receptor beta chains were all obtained from the same sample, sequenced in a study of radiotherapy plus CTLA-4 blockade in lung cancer (dated by TCRdb to the late 2010s). The library relied on the immunoSEQ multiplex PCR assay. In TCRdb, the immuneACCESS table is reduced to in-frame sequences with V and J assigned. These tables do not hold every clone; where another copy was compared, an unresolved V gene accounts for under half, and the others remain unexplained. The sample data list roughly 59,000 clones, and roughly 76% of these were observed just once. About 8% of the sample is held by the ten biggest clonotypes. The sample consisted of peripheral blood, taken from a patient treated with radiotherapy plus ipilimumab. The receptor set was obtained from a human donor with non-small cell lung cancer whose response to radiotherapy plus ipilimumab could not be evaluated.

The chain combines TRBV7-6 with TRBJ2-5, with 7 nucleotides matching TRBD1. The CDR3 runs 16 residues. Germline V gene sequence: CDR1 SGHVS, CDR2 FNYEAQ. The CDR3 region is CATTPWDRAYQETQYF. The CDR3, as DNA: TGTGCAACCACCCCCTGGGACAGAGCTTACCAAGAGACCCAGTACTTC.

The sample holds a few counts of this clone. The V call is TRBV19, the J call TRBJ2-7, with D tentatively TRBD2 (5 bases). Germline V lookup: CDR1 LNHDA, CDR2 SQIVND (reference sequence). The V and J ends lost 5 bases and 5 bases respectively, with 19 bases between them. This CDR3 is built from 15 residues. The CDR3 sequence is CASSEGGTYPNEQYF. CDR3 nucleotide sequence: TGTGCCAGTAGTGAAGGAGGAACGTACCCCAACGAGCAGTACTTC.

The chain combines TRBV12-5 with TRBJ2-2; 8 bases are shared with TRBD1. V was pared by 6 bases and J by 13 bases, with 7 bases of the junction left unmatched. CDR3 length equals 12 residues. Looked up from germline, CDR1 is LGHNT and CDR2 is FRNRAP. As DNA, the CDR3 is TGTGCTAGTGGAGCCGGACAGGGCGGGCTGTTTTTT. This encodes CASGAGQGGLFF.

J is TRBJ2-2 and V is TRBV27; no reliable D call. This CDR3 is built from 15 residues. The V gene lost 6 bases and the J gene lost 9 bases, with 20 bases spanning the gap. Germline V gene sequence: CDR1 MNHEY, CDR2 SMNVEV (reference sequence). The CDR3 region is CASSPTPSAYRELFF. The CDR3 coding sequence is TGTGCCAGCAGCCCTACCCCCAGCGCTTACAGGGAGCTGTTTTTT.

The V gene is TRBV5-1, the J gene TRBJ2-2, with 8 nucleotides matching TRBD1. J was trimmed by 4 bases and V by 0 bases; bases with no gene match: 8. This CDR3 region has 17 residues. Germline V gene data show CDR1 as SGHRS and CDR2 as YFSETQ. The CDR3 DNA reads TGCGCCAGCAGCTTGGACGACGCAGGGGGCAGCACCGGGGAGCTGTTTTTT. Encoded protein: CASSLDDAGGSTGELFF.

This clone has more than one count but fewer than ten. V is TRBV11-3 and J is TRBJ2-3; D ambiguous. The V and J ends lost 1 base and 2 bases respectively, with 7 bases between them. The CDR3 is 14 amino acids. From germline, CDR1 is SGHNT and CDR2 YENEEA. The CDR3: CASSLGLDTDTQYF. CDR3 bases: TGTGCCAGCAGCTTAGGGCTAGACACAGATACGCAGTATTTT.

The chain combines TRBV9 with TRBJ1-1; D remains unclear. CDR3 size: 15 residues. The V end lost 3 bases, the J end lost 2 bases, and 14 bases lay between the germline ends. Germline lookup yields CDR1 SGDLS and CDR2 YYNGEE. The CDR3 bases are TGTGCCAGCAGCGACCTCACGGGAGTAAACACTGAAGCTTTCTTT. This sequence encodes CASSDLTGVNTEAFF.

The chain joins TRBV4-1 to TRBJ1-1, with D hard to call. Germline V lookup: CDR1 MGHRA, CDR2 YSYEKL. V was cut by 7 bases and J by 0 bases, with 12 bases left in between. This CDR3 has 14 amino acids. The CDR3 DNA is TGCGCCAGCACCAACCGGGGAGTGAACACTGAAGCTTTCTTT. This sequence encodes CASTNRGVNTEAFF.

The rearrangement joins TRBV29-1 to TRBJ2-1; no clear D gene. The CDR3 contains 12 residues. Looked up from germline, CDR1 is SQVTM and CDR2 is ANQGSEA. V was shortened by 5 bases and J by 6 bases, with 11 bases between the two germline ends. CDR3 DNA: TGCAGCGTTCGTCCTGTTTCCAATGAGCAGTTCTTC. It yields the protein CSVRPVSNEQFF.

The chain has TRBV7-9 and TRBJ2-1; D possibly corresponds to TRBD2 (5 bases). CDR1 and CDR2 (germline): SEHNR, FQNEAQ (reference sequence). The CDR3 length is 11 residues. The V end was cut by 5 bases, the J end by 7 bases, with 6 bases between. CDR3 coding DNA: TGTGCCAGCAGCACGGGGAATGAGCAGTTCTTC. Its translation: CASSTGNEQFF.

J is TRBJ1-1 and V is TRBV11-2, with 8 bases lining up with TRBD1. Trimming removed 4 bases from V and 4 bases from J; junction bases left unmatched: 8. The V gene's germline CDR1 is SGHAT and CDR2 FQNNGV. This CDR3 region has 15 residues. The CDR3 sequence: CASSSVDRGVTEAFF. CDR3 coding DNA: TGTGCCAGCAGCTCCGTAGACAGGGGAGTCACTGAAGCTTTCTTT. The full variable domain, completed using reference TRBV11-2 and TRBJ1-1, is EAGVAQSPRYKIIEKRQSVAFWCNPISGHATLYWYQQILGQGPKLLIQFQNNGVVDDSQLPKDRFSAERLKGVDSTLKIQPAKLEDSAVYLCASSSVDRGVTEAFFGQGTRLTVV.

The V call is TRBV30, the J call TRBJ1-5; TRBD1 matches at 7 bases. The CDR3 has 14 residues. Trimming took 0 bases from V and 5 from J; bases not matched to a gene: 4. CDR1 and CDR2 (germline): GTSNPN, SVGIG (reference sequence). DNA of the CDR3: TGTGCCTGGAGTGTAAAAGGGGGCTATCAGCCCCAGCATTTT. As protein: CAWSVKGGYQPQHF.

With regard to this clone: The germline gene is not matched at one end of the junction; a read error may be the cause. The chain has TRBV27 and TRBJ1-1; weak D call: TRBD1 (5 bases). The length of the CDR3 is 13 residues. The V gene's germline CDR1 is MNHEY and CDR2 SMNVEV (reference sequence). For the CDR3, the DNA is TGTGCCGGCAGTCCCTCGGGGGACACTGAAGCTTTCTTT. Its translation: CAGSPSGDTEAFF.

The chain joins TRBV12-5 to TRBJ1-3; 9 bases agree with TRBD1. Germline loops: CDR1 LGHNT, CDR2 FRNRAP. With 1 base clipped from V and 4 bases from J, the junction kept 8 bases outside the gene matches. The CDR3 covers 17 residues. This chain's CDR3 is CASGLADRGRDGNTIYF. For the CDR3, the DNA is TGTGCTAGTGGTTTGGCGGACAGGGGACGAGACGGAAACACCATATATTTT.

This chain joins TRBV9 and TRBJ1-1; D possibly corresponds to TRBD1 (6 bases). The V gene's germline CDR1 is SGDLS and CDR2 YYNGEE. This CDR3 has 15 residues. The ends were cut back, 0 bases at V and 1 base at J, with 10 bases in the middle. Here the CDR3 reads CASSVVAQGNTEAFF. DNA of the CDR3: TGTGCCAGCAGCGTAGTGGCACAGGGGAACACTGAAGCTTTCTTT.

The chain joins TRBV7-5 to TRBJ1-6; TRBD1 is the table's D call and was not checked against the DNA. TRBV7-5 is a pseudogene locus. The CDR3 has 16 residues. The CDR3 protein is CARSLVGGFYNSPLHF. The CDR3 DNA reads as TGTGCCAGAAGCTTAGTAGGGGGCTTCTATAATTCACCCCTCCACTTT.

V and J are TRBV28 and TRBJ2-7, with D tentatively TRBD2 (6 bases). CDR1 is MDHEN, CDR2 SYDVKM, per germline. With 3 bases removed from V and 3 bases from J, the gap between germline ends came to 9 bases. This CDR3 has 13 amino acids. CDR3: CASSLRGRYEQYF. CDR3 sequence (DNA): TGTGCCAGCAGTTTGCGGGGCCGCTACGAGCAGTACTTC.

The J gene is TRBJ1-2, the V gene TRBV7-8; D ambiguous. Germline-derived CDR1 and CDR2 are SGHVS and FQNEAQ. CDR3 length: 13 amino acids. V was shortened by 2 bases and J by 4 bases, with 8 bases between the two germline ends. CDR3 DNA: TGTGCCAGCAGCTTAACTTCAGGCTATGGCTACACCTTC. Translating gives CASSLTSGYGYTF.

This chain uses TRBV27 with TRBJ2-7; possible D gene TRBD2, 5 bases. This CDR3 is built from 16 residues. The germline V gene has CDR1 MNHEY and CDR2 SMNVEV (reference sequence). The V end was cut by 0 bases, the J end by 0 bases, with 12 bases between. CDR3 DNA: TGTGCCAGCAGTTTATCACGGGGAACCTACTCCTACGAGCAGTACTTC. Amino acid sequence: CASSLSRGTYSYEQYF.

The chain links TRBV30 to TRBJ1-2; possibly TRBD1 for D (6 bases). The CDR3 length is 13 residues. V shed 1 base and J shed 4 bases, with 10 bases lying between them. Germline values: CDR1 GTSNPN, CDR2 SVGIG (reference sequence). For the CDR3, the DNA is TGTGCCTGGAGTGGTTCCAGGGGCTATGGCTACACCTTC. It translates to CAWSGSRGYGYTF.

V usage is TRBV5-6 and J usage is TRBJ1-1; 8 nucleotides line up with TRBD1. The CDR3 is made up of 14 amino acids. Germline-derived CDR1 and CDR2 are SGHDT and YYEEEE. V gave up 4 bases and J gave up 1 base; unmatched junction bases: 3. This chain's CDR3 is CASSPGTGNTEAFF. CDR3 nucleotides: TGTGCCAGCAGCCCCGGGACAGGGAACACTGAAGCTTTCTTT.

The sample holds a few counts of this clone. This chain joins TRBV7-3 and TRBJ2-5, with D perhaps TRBD2 (6 bases). This CDR3 has 14 amino acids. Trimming stripped 5 bases from V and 8 bases from J, with 18 bases between. Looked up from germline, CDR1 is SGHTA and CDR2 is FQGTGA. The CDR3 DNA reads TGTGCCAGCAGCCGGTACCTAGCGCCCTTAACCCAGTACTTC. This translates into CASSRYLAPLTQYF.

The chain couples TRBV28 to TRBJ1-2, with 7 bases lining up with TRBD1. The germline CDR1 and CDR2 sequences are MDHEN and SYDVKM. The ends lost 4 bases at V and 8 bases at J; junction bases unmatched: 10. The CDR3 spans 14 residues. CDR3 DNA: TGTGCCAGCAGTTCCCCCGACAGGGTTCGCGGCTACACCTTC. Amino acids: CASSSPDRVRGYTF.

This clone was seen a few times. The chain joins TRBV9 to TRBJ1-1, with 12 bases identical to TRBD1. J was trimmed by 7 bases and V by 4 bases; bases with no gene match: 5. Germline CDR1 and CDR2: SGDLS and YYNGEE. This CDR3 contains 14 residues. CDR3 DNA sequence: TGTGCCAGCAGCCCCGGGACAGGGGGCGGTGAAGCTTTCTTT. Protein: CASSPGTGGGEAFF. Complete variable domain (other parts from reference TRBV9 and TRBJ1-1): DSGVTQTPKHLITATGQRVTLRCSPRSGDLSVYWYQQSLDQGLQFLIQYYNGEERAKGNILERFSAQQFPDLHSELNLSSLELGDSALYFCASSPGTGGGEAFFGQGTRLTVV.

The genes are TRBV2 and TRBJ1-2; TRBD1 matches 9 bases. Trimming cost V 9 bases and J 8 bases; bases outside gene matches: 10. Germline assignment: CDR1 SNHLY and CDR2 FYNNEI. The CDR3 is 13 amino acids. CDR3 region: CARGQGPLSGYTF. CDR3 coding DNA: TGTGCCAGGGGACAGGGACCCCTATCCGGCTACACCTTC.

This chain links TRBV11-3 with TRBJ2-7, with D perhaps TRBD1 (6 bases). Trimming cost V 5 bases and J 3 bases, with 14 bases left between them. The CDR3 sequence is 14 residues long. In germline, CDR1 is SGHNT, CDR2 YENEEA. DNA of the CDR3: TGTGCCAGCAGCCTATGGACAGACAGCTACGAGCAGTACTTC. Amino acid sequence: CASSLWTDSYEQYF.